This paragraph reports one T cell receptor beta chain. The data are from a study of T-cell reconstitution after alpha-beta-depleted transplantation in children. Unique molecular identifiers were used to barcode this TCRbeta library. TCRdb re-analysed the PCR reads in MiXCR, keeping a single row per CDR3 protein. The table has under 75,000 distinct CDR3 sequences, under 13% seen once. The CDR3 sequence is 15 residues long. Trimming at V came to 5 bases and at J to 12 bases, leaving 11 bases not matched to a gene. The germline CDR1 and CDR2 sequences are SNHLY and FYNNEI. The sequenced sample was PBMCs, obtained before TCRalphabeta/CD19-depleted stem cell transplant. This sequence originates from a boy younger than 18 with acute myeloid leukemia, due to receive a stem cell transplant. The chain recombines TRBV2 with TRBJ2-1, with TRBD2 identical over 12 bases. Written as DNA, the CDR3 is TGTGCCAGCAGTCCGACTAGCGGGGGAACTAGGAGGCAGTTCTTC. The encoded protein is CASSPTSGGTRRQFF.